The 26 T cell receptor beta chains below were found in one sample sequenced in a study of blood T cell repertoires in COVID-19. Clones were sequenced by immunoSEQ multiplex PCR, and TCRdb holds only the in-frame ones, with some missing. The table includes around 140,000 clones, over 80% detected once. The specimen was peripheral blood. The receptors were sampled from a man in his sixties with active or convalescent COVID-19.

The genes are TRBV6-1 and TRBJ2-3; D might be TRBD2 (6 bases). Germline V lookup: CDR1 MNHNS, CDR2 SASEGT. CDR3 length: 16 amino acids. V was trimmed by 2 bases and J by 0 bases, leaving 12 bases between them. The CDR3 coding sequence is TGTGCCAGCAGTGAAATTAGCGGTCCTAGCACAGATACGCAGTATTTT. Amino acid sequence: CASSEISGPSTDTQYF.

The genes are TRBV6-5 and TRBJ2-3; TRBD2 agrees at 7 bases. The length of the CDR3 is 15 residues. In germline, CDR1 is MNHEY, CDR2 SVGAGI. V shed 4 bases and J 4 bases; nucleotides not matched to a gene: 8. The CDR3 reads CASSSQAGRADTQYF. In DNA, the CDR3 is TGTGCCAGCAGTTCCCAAGCGGGACGAGCAGATACGCAGTATTTT.

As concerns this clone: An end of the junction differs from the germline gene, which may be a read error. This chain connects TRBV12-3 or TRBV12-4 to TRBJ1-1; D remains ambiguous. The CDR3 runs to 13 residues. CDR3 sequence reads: CASSLLMNSEAFF. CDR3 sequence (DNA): TGTGCCAGCAGTCTCTTAATGAACAGTGAAGCTTTCTTT.

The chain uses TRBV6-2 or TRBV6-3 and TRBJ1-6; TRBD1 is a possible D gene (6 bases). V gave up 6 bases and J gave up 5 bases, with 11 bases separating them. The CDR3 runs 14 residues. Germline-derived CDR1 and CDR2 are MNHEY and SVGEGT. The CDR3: CASSRGQNNSPLHF. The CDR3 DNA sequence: TGTGCCAGCAGCCGAGGACAGAATAATTCACCCCTCCACTTT.

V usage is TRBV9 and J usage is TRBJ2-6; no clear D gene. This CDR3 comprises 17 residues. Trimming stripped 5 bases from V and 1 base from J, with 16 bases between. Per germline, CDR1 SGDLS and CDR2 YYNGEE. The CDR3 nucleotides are TGTGCCAGCAGGGCCGGGTCCCTCCGGTCTGGGGCCAACGTCCTGACTTTC. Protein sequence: CASRAGSLRSGANVLTF.

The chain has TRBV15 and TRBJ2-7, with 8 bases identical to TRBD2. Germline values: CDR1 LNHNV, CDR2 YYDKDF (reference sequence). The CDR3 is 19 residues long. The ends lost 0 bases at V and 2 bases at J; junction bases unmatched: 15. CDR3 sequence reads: CATSRDHPGGRFVPYEQYF. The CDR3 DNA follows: TGTGCCACCAGCAGAGATCACCCGGGAGGGAGGTTTGTTCCCTACGAGCAGTACTTC.

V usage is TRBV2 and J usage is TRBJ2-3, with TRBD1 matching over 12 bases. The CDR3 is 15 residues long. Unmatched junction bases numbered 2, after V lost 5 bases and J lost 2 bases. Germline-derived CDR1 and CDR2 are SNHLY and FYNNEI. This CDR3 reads CASSRDRGLTDTQYF. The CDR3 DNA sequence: TGTGCCAGCAGTAGGGACAGGGGGCTCACAGATACGCAGTATTTT. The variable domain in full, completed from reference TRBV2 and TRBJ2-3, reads EPEVTQTPSHQVTQMGQEVILRCVPISNHLYFYWYRQILGQKVEFLVSFYNNEISEKSEIFDDQFSVERPDGSNFTLKIRSTKLEDSAMYFCASSRDRGLTDTQYFGPGTRLTVL.

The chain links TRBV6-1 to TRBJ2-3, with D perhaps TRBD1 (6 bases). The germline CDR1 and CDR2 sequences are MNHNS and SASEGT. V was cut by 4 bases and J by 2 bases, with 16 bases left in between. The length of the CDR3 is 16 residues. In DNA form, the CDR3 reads TGTGCCAGCAGTGCCAGGGGCATAGCTCACACAGATACGCAGTATTTT. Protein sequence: CASSARGIAHTDTQYF.

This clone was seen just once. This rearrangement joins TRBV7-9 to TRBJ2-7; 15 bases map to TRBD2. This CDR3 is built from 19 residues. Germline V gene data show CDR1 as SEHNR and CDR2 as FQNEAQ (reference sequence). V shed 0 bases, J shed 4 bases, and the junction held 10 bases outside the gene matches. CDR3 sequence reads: CASSLALRTSGRAGYEQYF. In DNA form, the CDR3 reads TGTGCCAGCAGCTTAGCGCTAAGGACTAGCGGGAGGGCCGGTTACGAGCAGTACTTC. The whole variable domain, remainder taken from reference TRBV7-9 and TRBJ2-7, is DTGVSQNPRHKITKRGQNVTFRCDPISEHNRLYWYRQTLGQGPEFLTYFQNEAQLEKSRLLSDRFSAERPKGSFSTLEIQRTEQGDSAMYLCASSLALRTSGRAGYEQYFGPGTRLTVT.

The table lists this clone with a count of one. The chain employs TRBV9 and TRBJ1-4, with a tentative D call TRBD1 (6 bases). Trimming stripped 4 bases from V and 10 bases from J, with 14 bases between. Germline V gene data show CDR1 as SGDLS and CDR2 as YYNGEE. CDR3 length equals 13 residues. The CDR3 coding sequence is TGTGCCAGCAGCCCGGGGGGGGGCTTAAAACTGTTTTTT. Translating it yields CASSPGGGLKLFF.

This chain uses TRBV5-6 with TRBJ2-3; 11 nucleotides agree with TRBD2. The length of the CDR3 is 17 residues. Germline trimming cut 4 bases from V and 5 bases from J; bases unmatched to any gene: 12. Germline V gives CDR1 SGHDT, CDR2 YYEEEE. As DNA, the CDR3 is TGTGCCAGCAGCGAGGGAGTAGCGGGAGGGCCTAAAGATACGCAGTATTTT. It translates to CASSEGVAGGPKDTQYF.

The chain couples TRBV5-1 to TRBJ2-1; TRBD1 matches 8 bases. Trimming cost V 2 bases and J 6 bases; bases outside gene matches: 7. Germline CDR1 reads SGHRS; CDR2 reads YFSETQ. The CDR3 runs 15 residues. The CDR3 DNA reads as TGCGCCAGCAGCTTTAAAACAGGGGGTGGCAATGAGCAGTTCTTC. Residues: CASSFKTGGGNEQFF.

CDR3 sequence: CASSLRRDRGRRETQYF. CDR3 nucleotide sequence: TGTGCCAGCAGCTTGAGGCGGGACAGGGGAAGGCGGGAGACCCAGTACTTC. V is TRBV7-9 and J is TRBJ2-5; 10 positions match TRBD1. CDR1 and CDR2 from the germline V gene are SEHNR and FQNEAQ (reference sequence). The CDR3 is made up of 17 amino acids. Trimming at V came to 3 bases and at J to 5 bases, leaving 12 bases not matched to a gene. Using reference TRBV7-9 and TRBJ2-5 for the parts outside the CDR3, the full variable domain is DTGVSQNPRHKITKRGQNVTFRCDPISEHNRLYWYRQTLGQGPEFLTYFQNEAQLEKSRLLSDRFSAERPKGSFSTLEIQRTEQGDSAMYLCASSLRRDRGRRETQYFGPGTRLLVL.

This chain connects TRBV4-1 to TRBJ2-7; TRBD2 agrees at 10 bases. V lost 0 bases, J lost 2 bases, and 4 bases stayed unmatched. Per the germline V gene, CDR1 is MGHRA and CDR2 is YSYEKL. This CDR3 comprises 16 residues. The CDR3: CASSQDLAGGAYEQYF. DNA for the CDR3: TGCGCCAGCAGCCAAGATTTAGCGGGAGGCGCCTACGAGCAGTACTTC.

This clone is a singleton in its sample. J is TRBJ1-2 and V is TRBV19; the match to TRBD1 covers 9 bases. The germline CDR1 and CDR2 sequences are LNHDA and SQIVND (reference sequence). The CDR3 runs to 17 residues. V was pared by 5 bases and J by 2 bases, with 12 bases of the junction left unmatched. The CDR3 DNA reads TGTGCCAGTAGTCCACCTAGGGGACAGGGAACCAACTATGGCTACACCTTC. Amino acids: CASSPPRGQGTNYGYTF. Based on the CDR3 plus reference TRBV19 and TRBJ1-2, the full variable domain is DGGITQSPKYLFRKEGQNVTLSCEQNLNHDAMYWYRQDPGQGLRLIYYSQIVNDFQKGDIAEGYSVSREKKESFPLTVTSAQKNPTAFYLCASSPPRGQGTNYGYTFGSGTRLTVV.

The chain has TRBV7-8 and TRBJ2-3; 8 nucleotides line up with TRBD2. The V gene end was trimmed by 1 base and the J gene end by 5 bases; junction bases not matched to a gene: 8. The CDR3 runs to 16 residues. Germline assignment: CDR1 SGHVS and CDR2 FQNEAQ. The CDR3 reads CASSLVAGGRGDTQYF. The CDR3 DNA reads TGTGCCAGCAGCTTAGTGGCGGGAGGCCGAGGAGATACGCAGTATTTT.

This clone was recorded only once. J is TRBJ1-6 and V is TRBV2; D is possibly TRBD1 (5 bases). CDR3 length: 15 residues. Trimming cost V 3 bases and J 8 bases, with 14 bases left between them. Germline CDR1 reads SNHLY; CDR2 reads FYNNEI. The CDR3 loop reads CASSEGPGGDSPLHF. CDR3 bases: TGTGCCAGCAGTGAGGGGCCTGGTGGGGATTCACCCCTCCACTTT.

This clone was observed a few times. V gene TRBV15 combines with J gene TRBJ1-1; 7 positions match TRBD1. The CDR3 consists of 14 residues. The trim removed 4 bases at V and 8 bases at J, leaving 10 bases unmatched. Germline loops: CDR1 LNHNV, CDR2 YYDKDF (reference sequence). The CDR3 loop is CATSIDRVASEAFF. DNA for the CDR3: TGTGCCACCAGCATTGACAGGGTGGCGTCCGAAGCTTTCTTT.

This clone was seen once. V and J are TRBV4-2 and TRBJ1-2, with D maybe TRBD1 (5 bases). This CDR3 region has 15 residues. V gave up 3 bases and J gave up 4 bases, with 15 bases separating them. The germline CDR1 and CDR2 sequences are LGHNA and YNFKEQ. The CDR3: CASSQDTVGFYGYTF. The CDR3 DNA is TGTGCCAGCAGCCAGGACACCGTTGGGTTCTATGGCTACACCTTC.

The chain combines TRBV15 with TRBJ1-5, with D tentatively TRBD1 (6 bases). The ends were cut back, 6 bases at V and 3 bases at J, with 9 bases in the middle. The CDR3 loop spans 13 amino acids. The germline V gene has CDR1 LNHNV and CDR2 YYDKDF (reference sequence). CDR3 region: CATSRGSNQPQHF. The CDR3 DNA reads TGTGCCACCAGTAGGGGGTCCAATCAGCCCCAGCATTTT.

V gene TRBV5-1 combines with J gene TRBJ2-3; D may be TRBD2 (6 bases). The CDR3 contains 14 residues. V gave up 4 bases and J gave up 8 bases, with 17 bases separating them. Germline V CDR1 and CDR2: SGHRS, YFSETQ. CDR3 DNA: TGCGCCAGCAGCGGGGGGATGGAGTGGGGTACGCAGTATTTT. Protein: CASSGGMEWGTQYF.

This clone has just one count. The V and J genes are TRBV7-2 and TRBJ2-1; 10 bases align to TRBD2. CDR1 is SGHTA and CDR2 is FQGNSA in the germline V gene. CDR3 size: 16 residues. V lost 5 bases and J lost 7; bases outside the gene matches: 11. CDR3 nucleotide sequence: TGTGCCAGCAGCGATCCATGGCTAGCGGGAGTGAATGAGCAGTTCTTC. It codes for CASSDPWLAGVNEQFF.

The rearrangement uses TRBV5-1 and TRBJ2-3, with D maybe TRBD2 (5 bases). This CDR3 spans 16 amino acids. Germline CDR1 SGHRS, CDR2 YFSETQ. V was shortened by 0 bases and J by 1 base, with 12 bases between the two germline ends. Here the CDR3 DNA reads TGCGCCAGCAGCTTGGAGGTGCGGGTCGGCACAGATACGCAGTATTTT. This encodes CASSLEVRVGTDTQYF.

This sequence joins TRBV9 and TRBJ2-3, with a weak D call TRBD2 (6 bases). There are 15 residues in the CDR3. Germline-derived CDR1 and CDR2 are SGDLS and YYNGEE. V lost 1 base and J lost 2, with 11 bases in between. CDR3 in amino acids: CASSVIAGNTDTQYF. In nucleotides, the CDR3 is TGTGCCAGCAGCGTAATCGCGGGAAACACAGATACGCAGTATTTT.

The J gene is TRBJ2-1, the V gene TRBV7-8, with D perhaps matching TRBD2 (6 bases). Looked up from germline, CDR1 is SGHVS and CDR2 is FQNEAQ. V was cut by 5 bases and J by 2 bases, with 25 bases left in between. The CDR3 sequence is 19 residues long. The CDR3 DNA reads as TGTGCCAGCAGCGCAAGGTCCGACCGGGGGACGGCTGCCTACAATGAGCAGTTCTTC. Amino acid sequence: CASSARSDRGTAAYNEQFF.

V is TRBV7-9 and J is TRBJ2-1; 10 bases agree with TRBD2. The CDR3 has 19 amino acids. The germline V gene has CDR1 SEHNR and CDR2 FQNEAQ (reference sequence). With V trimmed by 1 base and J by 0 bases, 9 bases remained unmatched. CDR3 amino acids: CASSLGISGRPSSYNEQFF. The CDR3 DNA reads TGTGCCAGCAGCTTAGGGATTAGCGGGAGGCCGAGCTCCTACAATGAGCAGTTCTTC.